This is a list of T cell receptor beta chains from one sample in a study of blood T cell repertoires in COVID-19. The assay was immunoSEQ multiplex PCR, and TCRdb's table has in-frame clones only and misses some. The sample carries about 180,000 clones, approximately 82% recorded once. The sample taken for sequencing was peripheral blood. These TCRs come from a woman of 80 years or more with active or convalescent COVID-19. Both conserved end residues are part of each CDR3. The D gene is left open where the match is weak. Only part of the rows carry a size: once, few, many, or a class if the clone is expanded.

TRBJ2-5	-	-	TRBV7-9	TGTGCCAGCAGCTCCCCAGGACTTCTGCTACAAGAGACCCAGTACTTC	CASSSPGLLLQETQYF
TRBJ1-4	-	TRBD1	TRBV19	TGTGCCAGTAGACCCAGGGGGCGCCTTGGCGAAAAACTGTTTTTT	CASRPRGRLGEKLFF
TRBJ2-2	-	-	TRBV7-3	TGTGCCAGCAGCTTGTTTCGTAGCGGAGACACCGGGGAGCTGTTTTTT	CASSLFRSGDTGELFF
TRBJ1-2	-	-	TRBV15	TGTGCCACCAGCAGAGATACCGGGTACTATGGCTACACCTTC	CATSRDTGYYGYTF
TRBJ1-2	few	TRBD1	TRBV6-2/TRBV6-3	TGTGCCAGCAGTTACTCCGGACAGGGGAACTATGGCTACACCTTC	CASSYSGQGNYGYTF
TRBJ2-2	-	TRBD2	TRBV28	TGTGCCAGCAGTTTATGGTTAGGGACTAGCGGGAGTGGCGGGGAGCTGTTTTTT	CASSLWLGTSGSGGELFF
TRBJ1-2	-	-	TRBV9	TGTGCCAGCAGCGAGTCCGCATGGGCCCAGGGAAACTATGGCTACACCTTC	CASSESAWAQGNYGYTF
TRBJ2-5	few	TRBD2	TRBV10-3	TGTGCCATCAGTGAATTAGCGGGAAAAGAGACCCAGTACTTC	CAISELAGKETQYF
TRBJ2-7	-	TRBD2	TRBV7-8	TGTGCCAGCAGCTTATTATACGGAGCGGGAGGGCCTAGCGAGCAGTACTTC	CASSLLYGAGGPSEQYF
TRBJ2-6	-	TRBD2	TRBV30	TGTGCCTGGGATAGGGGACTAGCGGGAAACTCTGGGGCCAACGTCCTGACTTTC	CAWDRGLAGNSGANVLTF
TRBJ1-6	-	-	TRBV19	TGTGCCAGTAGTATCCTATCTGGGGGCCGATCACCCCTCCACTTT	CASSILSGGRSPLHF
TRBJ1-4	-	TRBD1	TRBV28	TGTGCCAGCAGTTCCCACCAGGGGGCAGGAGAAAAACTGTTTTTT	CASSSHQGAGEKLFF
TRBJ2-2	-	TRBD2	TRBV9	TGTGCCAGCAGCCCAAGAAAGGGACTAGCGTGGGACACCGGGGAGCTGTTTTTT	CASSPRKGLAWDTGELFF
TRBJ2-2	few	TRBD1	TRBV5-1	TGCGCCAGCAGCTTAACAGGGGGCAGGATCACCGGGGAGCTGTTTTTT	CASSLTGGRITGELFF
TRBJ2-6	once	-	TRBV5-1	TGCGCCAGCAGACAGCAACACTCTGGGGCCAACGTCCTGACTTTC	CASRQQHSGANVLTF
TRBJ1-1	-	-	TRBV2	TGTGCCAGCAACTACGAGCCTCGGAACACTGAAGCTTTCTTT	CASNYEPRNTEAFF
TRBJ1-1	-	TRBD1	TRBV18	TGTGCCAGCTCACCACAGGTCCCCGGGACAGGGGGCACTGAAGCTTTCTTT	CASSPQVPGTGGTEAFF
TRBJ1-1	once	TRBD1	TRBV28	TGTGCCAGCAGTTCGGGACAGCTTTTCGCAGAAGCTTTCTTT	CASSSGQLFAEAFF
TRBJ2-3	-	-	TRBV3-1/TRBV3-2	TGTGCCAGCAGCCAAAACCTCCCTGACACCTCGCCGCAGTATTTT	CASSQNLPDTSPQYF
TRBJ1-1	-	-	TRBV15	TGTGCCACCAGCAGAGACGCGCGTGAAGCTTTCTTT	CATSRDAREAFF
TRBJ2-3	-	-	TRBV5-1	TGCGCCAGCAGCTCGGGGGGCAGGGCAGATACGCAGTATTTT	CASSSGGRADTQYF
TRBJ1-1	-	-	TRBV6-5	TGTGCCAGCAGTTACTCGAGGGGAGGGGACACTGAAGCTTTCTTT	CASSYSRGGDTEAFF
TRBJ2-1	-	TRBD1	TRBV18	TGTGCCAGCTCACCACGAGGACAGGTTACATACAATGAGCAGTTCTTC	CASSPRGQVTYNEQFF
TRBJ2-3	-	-	TRBV5-1	TGCGCCAGCAGCTTGGAAAGGCAGGGCACAGATACGCAGTATTTT	CASSLERQGTDTQYF
TRBJ2-7	-	-	TRBV20-1	TGCAGTGGGTCGGTCTCCTACGAGCAGTACTTC	CSGSVSYEQYF
TRBJ2-7	-	-	TRBV11-2	TGTGCCAGCAGCCAGGACAACTACGAGCAGTACTTC	CASSQDNYEQYF
TRBJ2-2	-	TRBD1	TRBV9	TGTGCCAGCAGCGTAGACCCCGGGACAGGGGTGAACACCGGGGAGCTGTTTTTT	CASSVDPGTGVNTGELFF
TRBJ1-2	-	-	TRBV6-1	TGTGCCAGCAGTGAAAGAACAGCCAGCGCGGGGGGCTACACCTTC	CASSERTASAGGYTF
TRBJ2-3	-	TRBD1	TRBV5-1	TGCGCCAGCAGCTTCTCCGGGACAGGGTTTTCTGACACGCAGTATTTT	CASSFSGTGFSDTQYF
TRBJ1-5	-	-	TRBV19	TGTGCCAGTAGTTGGTCACTTAGCAATCAGCCCCAGCATTTT	CASSWSLSNQPQHF
TRBJ2-3	-	TRBD2	TRBV3-1/TRBV3-2	TGTGCCAGCAGCCGACGACTAGCGGGAGGGCCCGGCCCAGATACGCAGTATTTT	CASSRRLAGGPGPDTQYF
TRBJ2-3	-	TRBD1	TRBV7-2	TGTGCCAGCAGCTTGATGCAACAGGGGGCTGGTGCAGATACGCAGTATTTT	CASSLMQQGAGADTQYF
TRBJ1-2	-	TRBD1	TRBV7-9	TGTGCCAGCAGCTACGGACAGGCGAGATACTATGGCTACACCTTC	CASSYGQARYYGYTF
TRBJ2-1	-	-	TRBV9	TGTGCCAGCAGCTCAAAGGGGTACGACTCCTACAATGAGCAGTTCTTC	CASSSKGYDSYNEQFF
TRBJ1-5	-	TRBD1	TRBV19	TGTGCCAGTAGTCAAACCGGGACAGGAGTTAATAGCAATCAGCCCCAGCATTTT	CASSQTGTGVNSNQPQHF
TRBJ1-2	-	-	TRBV4-2	TGTGCCAGCAGCCAAGGCGGACAAAACTATGGCTACACCTTC	CASSQGGQNYGYTF
TRBJ2-2	-	-	TRBV4-2	TGTGCCAGCAGCCAAGCGGGAGAGCCGAACACCGGGGAGCTGTTTTTT	CASSQAGEPNTGELFF
TRBJ2-7	once	TRBD2	TRBV28	TGTGCCAGCAGTGAAGGAAGGCGAGCGGGAAGGTCCTACGAGCAGTACTTC	CASSEGRRAGRSYEQYF
TRBJ2-2	-	-	TRBV9	TGTGCCAGCAGCCTGTCCGGGGAGCTGTTTTTT	CASSLSGELFF
TRBJ1-1	-	-	TRBV6-5	TGTGCCAGCAGAACCGACAGGTTTAACACTGAAGCTTTCTTT	CASRTDRFNTEAFF
TRBJ1-2	-	TRBD1	TRBV5-1	TGCGCCAGCAGCTTAAACACAGGGGGCTATGGCTACACCTTC	CASSLNTGGYGYTF
TRBJ2-3	-	TRBD1	TRBV7-9	TGTGCCAGTTCCGAGGGGACAGGGCCCACAGATACGCAGTATTTT	CASSEGTGPTDTQYF
TRBJ2-7	once	TRBD2	TRBV7-3	TGTGCCAGCAGCTTAACGGGTAGCGGGCATAGCGAGCAGTACTTC	CASSLTGSGHSEQYF
TRBJ2-7	-	TRBD2	TRBV11-2	TGTGCCAGGCCGGGACTAGCGGGTTACGAGCAGTACTTC	CARPGLAGYEQYF
TRBJ2-1	-	-	TRBV5-1	TGCGCCAGCAGCCGAGGGACTTACCAGTACAATGAGCAGTTCTTC	CASSRGTYQYNEQFF
TRBJ2-1	-	TRBD1	TRBV7-9	TGTGCCAGCAGCACCGGGACAGGGAATTTCAATGAGCAGTTCTTC	CASSTGTGNFNEQFF
TRBJ1-6	-	TRBD1	TRBV2	TGTGCCAGCAGTGAACGGGACAGAAATTCACCCCTCCACTTT	CASSERDRNSPLHF
TRBJ2-7	-	TRBD2	TRBV6-5	TGTGCCTTGGCACGGGGGGACGAGCAGTACTTC	CALARGDEQYF
TRBJ1-2	many	-	TRBV28	TGTGCCAGCAGCCTGGGGCCGAGGGGCTACACCTTC	CASSLGPRGYTF
TRBJ2-2	few	-	TRBV7-8	TGTGCCAGCAGGGATGGCGGGAACGGGGAGCTGTTTTTT	CASRDGGNGELFF
TRBJ1-2	-	-	TRBV7-9	TGTGCCAGCAGCTTAGTCGCAGGGACTGAGGCCTACACCTTC	CASSLVAGTEAYTF
TRBJ2-2	-	TRBD2	TRBV9	TGTGCCAGCAGTTCAACTAGCGTTTGGACCGGGGAGCTGTTTTTT	CASSSTSVWTGELFF
TRBJ2-2	-	TRBD2	TRBV4-1	TGCGCCAGCAGCCCGGGACTAGCGGGAGTGGCGAACACCGGGGAGCTGTTTTTT	CASSPGLAGVANTGELFF